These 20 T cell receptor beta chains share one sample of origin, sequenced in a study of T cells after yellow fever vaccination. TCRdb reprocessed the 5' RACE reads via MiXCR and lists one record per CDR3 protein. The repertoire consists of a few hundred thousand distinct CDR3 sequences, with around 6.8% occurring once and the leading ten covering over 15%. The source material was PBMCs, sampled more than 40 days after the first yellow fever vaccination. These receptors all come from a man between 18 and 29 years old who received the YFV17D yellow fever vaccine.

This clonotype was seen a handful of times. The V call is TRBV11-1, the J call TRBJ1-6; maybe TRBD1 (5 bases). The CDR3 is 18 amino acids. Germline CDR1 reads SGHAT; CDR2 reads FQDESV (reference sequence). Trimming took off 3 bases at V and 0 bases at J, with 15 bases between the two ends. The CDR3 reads CASSFGGLKSSYNSPLHF. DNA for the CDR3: TGTGCCAGCAGCTTTGGGGGACTCAAGAGCTCCTATAATTCACCCCTCCACTTT.

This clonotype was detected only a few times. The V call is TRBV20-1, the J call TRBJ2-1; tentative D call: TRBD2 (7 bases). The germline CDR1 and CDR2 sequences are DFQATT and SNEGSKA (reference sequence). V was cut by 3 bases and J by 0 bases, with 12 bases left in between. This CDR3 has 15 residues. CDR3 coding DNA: TGCAGTGCTAGCGGGGGGCCTTACTCCTACAATGAGCAGTTCTTC. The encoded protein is CSASGGPYSYNEQFF.

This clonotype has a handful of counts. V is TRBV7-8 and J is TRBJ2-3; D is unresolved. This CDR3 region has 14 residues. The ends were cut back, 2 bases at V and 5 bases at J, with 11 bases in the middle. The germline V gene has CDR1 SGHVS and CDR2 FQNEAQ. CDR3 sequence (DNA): TGTGCCAGCAGCTTATTCCTGAGGCAAGATACGCAGTATTTT. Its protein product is CASSLFLRQDTQYF.

CDR3 DNA sequence: TGTGCCAGCAGTTCAACTAGCTGGGGCCGACTCTACCTCGTGTATTTT. This codes for CASSSTSWGRLYLVYF. V and J are TRBV12-3 or TRBV12-4 and TRBJ2-3; maybe TRBD2 (6 bases). The V end lost 4 bases, the J end lost 14 bases, and 28 bases lay between the germline ends. The length of the CDR3 is 16 residues.

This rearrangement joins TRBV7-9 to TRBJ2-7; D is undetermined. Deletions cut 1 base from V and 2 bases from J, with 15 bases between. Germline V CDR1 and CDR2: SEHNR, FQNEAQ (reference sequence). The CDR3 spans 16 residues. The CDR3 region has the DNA TGTGCCAGCAGCTTAGACTTAGGTGGTGGGGCCTACGAGCAGTACTTC. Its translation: CASSLDLGGGAYEQYF.

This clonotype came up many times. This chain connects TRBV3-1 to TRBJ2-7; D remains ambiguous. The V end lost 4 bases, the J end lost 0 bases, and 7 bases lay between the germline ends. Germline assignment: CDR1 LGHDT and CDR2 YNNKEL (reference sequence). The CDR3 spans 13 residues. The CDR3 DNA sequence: TGTGCCAGCAGCCTGTCGACCTCCTACGAGCAGTACTTC. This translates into CASSLSTSYEQYF.

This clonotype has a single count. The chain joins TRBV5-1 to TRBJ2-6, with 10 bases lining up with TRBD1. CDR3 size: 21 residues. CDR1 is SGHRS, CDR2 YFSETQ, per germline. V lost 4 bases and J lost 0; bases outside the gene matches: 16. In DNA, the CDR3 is TGCGCCAGCAGCATGATCGAACCGGGACAGGGGTTTTCCTCTGGGGCCAACGTCCTGACTTTC. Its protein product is CASSMIEPGQGFSSGANVLTF.

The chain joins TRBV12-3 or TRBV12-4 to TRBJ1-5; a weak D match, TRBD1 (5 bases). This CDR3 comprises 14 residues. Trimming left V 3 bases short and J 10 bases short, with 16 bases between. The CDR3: CASSLDQGGRPQHF. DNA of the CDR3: TGTGCCAGCAGTTTGGATCAGGGAGGTAGACCCCAGCATTTT.

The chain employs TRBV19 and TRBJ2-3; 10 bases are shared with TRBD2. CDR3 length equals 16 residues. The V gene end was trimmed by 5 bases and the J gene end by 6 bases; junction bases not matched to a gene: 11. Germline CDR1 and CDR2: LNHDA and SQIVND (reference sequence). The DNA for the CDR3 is TGTGCCAGTAGTGCCGTTTTAGCGGGGGGCGGGGATACGCAGTATTTT. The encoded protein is CASSAVLAGGGDTQYF.

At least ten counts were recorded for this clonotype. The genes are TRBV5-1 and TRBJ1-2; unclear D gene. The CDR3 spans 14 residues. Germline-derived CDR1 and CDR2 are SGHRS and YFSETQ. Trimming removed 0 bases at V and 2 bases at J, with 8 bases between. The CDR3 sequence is CASSLVQSNYGYTF. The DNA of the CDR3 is TGCGCCAGCAGCTTGGTACAGTCCAACTATGGCTACACCTTC. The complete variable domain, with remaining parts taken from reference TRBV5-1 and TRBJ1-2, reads KAGVTQTPRYLIKTRGQQVTLSCSPISGHRSVSWYQQTPGQGLQFLFEYFSETQRNKGNFPGRFSGRQFSNSRSEMNVSTLELGDSALYLCASSLVQSNYGYTFGSGTRLTVV.

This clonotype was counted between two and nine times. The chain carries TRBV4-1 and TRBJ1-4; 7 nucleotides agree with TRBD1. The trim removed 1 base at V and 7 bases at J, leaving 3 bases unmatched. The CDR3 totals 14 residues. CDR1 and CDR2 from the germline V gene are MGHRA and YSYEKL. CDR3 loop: CASSQVTGFEKLFF. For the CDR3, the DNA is TGCGCCAGCAGCCAAGTGACAGGGTTTGAAAAACTGTTTTTT.

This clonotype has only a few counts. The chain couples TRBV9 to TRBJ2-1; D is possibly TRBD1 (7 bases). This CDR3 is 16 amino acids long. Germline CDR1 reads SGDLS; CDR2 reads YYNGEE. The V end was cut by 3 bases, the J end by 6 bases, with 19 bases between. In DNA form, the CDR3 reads TGTGCCAGCAGCGCAGGAATCAGGGGGGATGCCAATGAGCAGTTCTTC. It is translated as CASSAGIRGDANEQFF.

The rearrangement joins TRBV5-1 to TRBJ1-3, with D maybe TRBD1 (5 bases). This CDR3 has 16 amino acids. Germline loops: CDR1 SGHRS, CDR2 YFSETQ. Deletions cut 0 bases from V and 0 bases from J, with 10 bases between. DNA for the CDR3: TGCGCCAGCAGCTTGGGCGACAGCCGCTCTGGAAACACCATATATTTT. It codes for CASSLGDSRSGNTIYF.

The CDR3 here is CASSPSGAGGQETQYF. CDR3 sequence (DNA): TGTGCCAGCAGCCCCAGTGGGGCGGGGGGCCAAGAGACCCAGTACTTC. This chain joins TRBV6-1 and TRBJ2-5; 8 bases line up with TRBD2. The trim removed 6 bases at V and 1 base at J, leaving 10 bases unmatched. The CDR3 runs to 16 residues. Germline V gene data show CDR1 as MNHNS and CDR2 as SASEGT.

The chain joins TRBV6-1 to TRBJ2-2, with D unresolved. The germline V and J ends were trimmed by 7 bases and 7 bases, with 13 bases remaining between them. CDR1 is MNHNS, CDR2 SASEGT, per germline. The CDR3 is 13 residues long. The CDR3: CASNLYEHGELFF. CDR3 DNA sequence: TGTGCCAGCAACCTCTACGAACACGGGGAGCTGTTTTTT.

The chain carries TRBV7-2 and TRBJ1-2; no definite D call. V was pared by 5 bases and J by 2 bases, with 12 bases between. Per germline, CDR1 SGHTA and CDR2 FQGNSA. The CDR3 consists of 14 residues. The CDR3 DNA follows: TGTGCCAGCAGCCGGGATTGGGGAAACTATGGCTACACCTTC. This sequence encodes CASSRDWGNYGYTF.

Written as DNA, the CDR3 is TGTGCCAGCAGCCCGAGCGGACAAGAGACCCAGTACTTC. It translates to CASSPSGQETQYF. The chain couples TRBV7-9 to TRBJ2-5; maybe TRBD2 (5 bases). CDR1 is SEHNR, CDR2 FQNEAQ, per germline (reference sequence). This CDR3 has 13 residues. Trimming took off 5 bases at V and 2 bases at J, with 9 bases between the two ends.

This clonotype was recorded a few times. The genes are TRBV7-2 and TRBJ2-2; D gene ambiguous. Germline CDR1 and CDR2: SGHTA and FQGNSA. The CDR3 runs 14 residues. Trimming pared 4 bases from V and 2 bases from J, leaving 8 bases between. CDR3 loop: CASSSTRNTGELFF. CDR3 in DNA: TGTGCCAGCAGCTCCACACGAAACACCGGGGAGCTGTTTTTT.

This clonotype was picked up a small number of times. The CDR3 here is CSAPLAGGPTDTQYF. DNA for the CDR3: TGCAGTGCCCCCTTAGCGGGGGGGCCTACCGATACGCAGTATTTT. The rearrangement uses TRBV20-1 and TRBJ2-3; 11 bases match TRBD2. Trimming at V came to 6 bases and at J to 6 bases, leaving 11 bases not matched to a gene. Germline CDR1 and CDR2: DFQATT and SNEGSKA (reference sequence). The CDR3 length is 15 residues.

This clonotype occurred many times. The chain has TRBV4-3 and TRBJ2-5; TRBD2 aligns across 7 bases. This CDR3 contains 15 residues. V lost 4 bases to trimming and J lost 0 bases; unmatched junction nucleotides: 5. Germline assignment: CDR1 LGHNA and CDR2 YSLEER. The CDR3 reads CASSRRTSDQETQYF. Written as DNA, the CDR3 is TGCGCCAGCAGCCGTCGAACTAGCGACCAAGAGACCCAGTACTTC.